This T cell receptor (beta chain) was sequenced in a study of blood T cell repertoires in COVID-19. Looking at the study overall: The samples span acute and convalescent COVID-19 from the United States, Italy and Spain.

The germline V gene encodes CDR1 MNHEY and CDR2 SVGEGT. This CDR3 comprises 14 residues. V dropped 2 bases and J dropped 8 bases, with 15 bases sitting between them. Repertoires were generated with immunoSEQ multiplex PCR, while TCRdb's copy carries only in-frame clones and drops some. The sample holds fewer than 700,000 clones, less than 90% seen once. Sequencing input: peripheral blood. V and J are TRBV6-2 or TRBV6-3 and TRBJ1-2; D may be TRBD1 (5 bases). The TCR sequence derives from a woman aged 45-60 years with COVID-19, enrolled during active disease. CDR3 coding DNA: TGTGCCAGCAGTTACGCAGGTGGGGCATCCGGCTACACCTTC. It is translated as CASSYAGGASGYTF.